This entry lists 23 T cell receptor beta chains sequenced from one sample in a study of blood T cell repertoires in COVID-19. Method: immunoSEQ multiplex PCR; TCRdb's copy keeps in-frame clones and lacks some. This table holds almost 300,000 clones, roughly 90% found once. Sequencing input: peripheral blood. The receptor set was obtained from a woman in her thirties with COVID-19, enrolled during active disease.

The V and J genes are TRBV10-3 and TRBJ2-1; 11 nucleotides match TRBD2. With 6 bases clipped from V and 6 bases from J, the junction kept 7 bases outside the gene matches. Per germline, CDR1 ENHRY and CDR2 SYGVKD. CDR3 length: 15 amino acids. The DNA for the CDR3 is TGTGCCATCAGCACCCTTAGCGGGGGGGCCAATGAGCAGTTCTTC. Residues: CAISTLSGGANEQFF.

The rearrangement uses TRBV3-1 (or the pseudogene TRBV3-2) and TRBJ2-7; weak D call: TRBD1 (6 bases). Trimming removed 4 bases from V and 3 bases from J, with 25 bases in between. The CDR3 length is 18 residues. Germline V gene sequence: CDR1 LGHDT, CDR2 YNNKEL (reference sequence). The CDR3 protein is CASSLGAGTKSIHYEQYF. The DNA for the CDR3 is TGTGCCAGCAGCCTGGGGGCTGGGACCAAATCAATCCACTACGAGCAGTACTTC.

The chain joins TRBV28 to TRBJ1-1, with a weak D call TRBD1 (6 bases). The CDR3 consists of 18 residues. V gave up 1 base and J gave up 1 base, with 19 bases separating them. CDR1 is MDHEN and CDR2 is SYDVKM in the germline V gene. CDR3 region: CASSLLQLLGQQNTEAFF. The CDR3 nucleotides are TGTGCCAGCAGTTTATTACAGTTGCTGGGACAACAGAACACTGAAGCTTTCTTT.

The chain combines TRBV28 with TRBJ1-5; the D is unclear. The CDR3 contains 13 residues. Germline CDR1 is MDHEN and CDR2 is SYDVKM. The V end lost 2 bases, the J end lost 6 bases, and 8 bases lay between the germline ends. CDR3 nucleotide sequence: TGTGCCAGCAGTTTAGTTTTCGGTCAGCCCCAGCATTTT. Translating gives CASSLVFGQPQHF.

V and J are TRBV30 and TRBJ1-6; D might be TRBD1 (6 bases). V lost 0 bases to trimming and J lost 2 bases, with 11 bases between them. The V gene's germline CDR1 is GTSNPN and CDR2 SVGIG (reference sequence). CDR3 length: 16 amino acids. This CDR3 reads CAWSVTRGTYNSPLHF. The CDR3 nucleotides are TGTGCCTGGAGTGTTACCAGGGGCACCTATAATTCACCCCTCCACTTT.

This clone was detected once. V and J are TRBV19 and TRBJ2-1, with TRBD1 matching 9 bases. In germline, CDR1 is LNHDA, CDR2 SQIVND (reference sequence). V trimming: 1 base; J trimming: 4 bases; junction bases outside the gene matches: 5. The CDR3 runs 16 residues. CDR3 nucleotides: TGTGCCAGTAGTATAGTAGGGACAGGGATATACAATGAGCAGTTCTTC. Amino acid sequence: CASSIVGTGIYNEQFF.

The J gene is TRBJ2-3, the V gene TRBV29-1; tentative D call: TRBD2 (6 bases). The CDR3 has 14 amino acids. Trimming removed 8 bases at V and 2 bases at J, with 17 bases between. Germline CDR1 SQVTM, CDR2 ANQGSEA. The CDR3: CSISPGLHTDTQYF. DNA of the CDR3: TGCAGCATTTCACCGGGACTCCACACAGATACGCAGTATTTT.

The chain employs TRBV29-1 and TRBJ1-2; D is perhaps TRBD1 (6 bases). CDR1 and CDR2 from the germline V gene are SQVTM and ANQGSEA. The CDR3 totals 17 residues. Trimming took off 3 bases at V and 2 bases at J, with 22 bases between the two ends. The CDR3 region is CSVDLVGGGRGNYGYTF. The CDR3 DNA sequence: TGCAGCGTTGATCTAGTTGGTGGGGGCCGGGGCAACTATGGCTACACCTTC.

In its sample, this clone was seen once. The chain links TRBV20-1 to TRBJ1-1, with D possibly being TRBD1 (5 bases). Between the trimmed V and J ends, which lost 0 bases and 12 bases, there was a span of 11 bases. Per the germline V gene, CDR1 is DFQATT and CDR2 is SNEGSKA (reference sequence). CDR3 length: 11 residues. In DNA, the CDR3 is TGCAGTGCTAGAGAAGGGGCGGCCCCTTTCTTT. Translated, it gives CSAREGAAPFF.

The V gene is TRBV5-1, the J gene TRBJ2-3; 9 nucleotides line up with TRBD1. The CDR3 totals 15 residues. Germline trimming cut 4 bases from V and 4 bases from J; bases unmatched to any gene: 7. Germline V gives CDR1 SGHRS, CDR2 YFSETQ. The CDR3 coding sequence is TGCGCCAGCAGCACGGGACAGGGCCTCGCAGATACGCAGTATTTT. This translates into CASSTGQGLADTQYF.

J is TRBJ2-5 and V is TRBV24-1; D gene ambiguous. Germline-derived CDR1 and CDR2 are KGHDR and SFDVKD. Between the trimmed V and J ends, which lost 6 bases and 3 bases, there was a span of 7 bases. This CDR3 has 12 amino acids. This CDR3 reads CATSYNEETQYF. CDR3 nucleotide sequence: TGTGCCACCAGTTACAACGAAGAGACCCAGTACTTC.

The rearrangement uses TRBV7-2 and TRBJ2-3; 7 bases agree with TRBD1. The CDR3 spans 19 residues. Germline V CDR1 and CDR2: SGHTA, FQGNSA. The V segment lost 7 bases and the J segment 1 base; nucleotides outside the gene matches: 20. CDR3 sequence reads: CASTPRGGYLLDGTDTQYF. CDR3 DNA sequence: TGTGCCAGCACCCCACGAGGGGGCTACCTTCTCGACGGCACAGATACGCAGTATTTT.

The genes are TRBV6-1 and TRBJ1-2, with D unresolved. CDR1 and CDR2 (germline): MNHNS, SASEGT. This CDR3 is built from 13 residues. The V and J ends lost 2 bases and 6 bases respectively, with 10 bases between them. CDR3 in amino acids: CASSERRSDGYTF. CDR3 nucleotides: TGTGCCAGCAGTGAACGCAGGTCGGATGGCTACACCTTC.

This clone was counted between two and nine times. The chain uses TRBV7-8 and TRBJ2-1; maybe TRBD2 (6 bases). Germline V gene lookup returns CDR1 SGHVS and CDR2 FQNEAQ. V dropped 5 bases and J dropped 5 bases, with 10 bases sitting between them. The CDR3 sequence is 13 residues long. The CDR3 sequence: CASSPGLDNEQFF. CDR3 nucleotide sequence: TGTGCCAGCAGCCCGGGACTTGACAATGAGCAGTTCTTC.

The genes are TRBV4-1 and TRBJ1-3, with D possibly TRBD1 on 5 matching bases. Germline V gene sequence: CDR1 MGHRA, CDR2 YSYEKL. The V gene lost 4 bases and the J gene lost 7 bases, with 20 bases spanning the gap. The CDR3 is made up of 16 amino acids. CDR3: CASSRVETGRGNTIYF. The CDR3 nucleotides read TGCGCCAGCAGCCGAGTGGAAACGGGTAGGGGTAACACCATATATTTT.

The V call is TRBV19, the J call TRBJ2-2; D is possibly TRBD2 (6 bases). With 6 bases removed from V and 2 bases from J, the gap between germline ends came to 13 bases. The CDR3 totals 15 residues. Germline values: CDR1 LNHDA, CDR2 SQIVND (reference sequence). CDR3 residues: CASRGSGVNTGELFF. CDR3 in DNA: TGTGCCAGTAGGGGGTCGGGGGTTAACACCGGGGAGCTGTTTTTT.

This sequence joins TRBV7-2 and TRBJ2-3; the match to TRBD2 covers 11 bases. This CDR3 has 16 residues. The germline V gene has CDR1 SGHTA and CDR2 FQGNSA. V lost 2 bases, J lost 5 bases, and 6 bases stayed unmatched. CDR3 protein: CASSLLAGGLGDTQYF. The CDR3, as DNA: TGTGCCAGCAGCTTATTAGCGGGGGGGCTGGGAGATACGCAGTATTTT.

This chain uses TRBV4-1 with TRBJ2-1; 12 bases align to TRBD2. V lost 4 bases, J lost 5 bases, and 0 bases stayed unmatched. The length of the CDR3 is 14 residues. Looked up from germline, CDR1 is MGHRA and CDR2 is YSYEKL. The DNA for the CDR3 is TGCGCCAGCAGCCGGACTAGCGGGGACAATGAGCAGTTCTTC. It codes for CASSRTSGDNEQFF.

The chain has TRBV2 and TRBJ1-4, with D possibly being TRBD1 (5 bases). The ends were cut back, 8 bases at V and 3 bases at J, with 16 bases in the middle. This CDR3 contains 15 residues. From germline, CDR1 is SNHLY and CDR2 FYNNEI. Written as DNA, the CDR3 is TGTGCCAGCCTCAGATCGGGGGAGGCTAATGAAAAACTGTTTTTT. Protein product: CASLRSGEANEKLFF.

This rearrangement joins TRBV28 to TRBJ1-2; D gene uncertain. Germline CDR1 is MDHEN and CDR2 is SYDVKM. This CDR3 is built from 12 residues. The ends were cut back, 5 bases at V and 8 bases at J, with 12 bases in the middle. The CDR3 DNA is TGTGCCAGCAGTGGTCGAGTCGTGGGCTACACCTTC. Its protein product is CASSGRVVGYTF.

V is TRBV18 and J is TRBJ1-1; D remains unclear. CDR1 and CDR2 (germline): KGHSH, LQKENI. Trimming took 6 bases from V and 4 from J, leaving 12 bases between them. The CDR3 covers 13 residues. The chain's CDR3 is CASSLEEGTEAFF. CDR3 sequence (DNA): TGTGCCAGCTCCCTTGAGGAGGGCACTGAAGCTTTCTTT.

V usage is TRBV7-2 and J usage is TRBJ1-6; D remains unclear. This CDR3 region has 14 residues. Germline assignment: CDR1 SGHTA and CDR2 FQGNSA. V lost 6 bases and J 10 bases, leaving 16 bases between the germline ends. CDR3 in DNA: TGTGCCAGCAGTGCGCTTTCTATTCCCTCACCCCTCCACTTT. Translating gives CASSALSIPSPLHF.

The chain links TRBV6-5 to TRBJ1-5; D remains unclear. V gave up 5 bases and J gave up 2 bases, with 7 bases separating them. Germline V gene lookup returns CDR1 MNHEY and CDR2 SVGAGI. CDR3 length: 13 residues. The CDR3 sequence is CASSHRGNQPQHF. CDR3 in DNA: TGTGCCAGCAGTCATAGAGGCAATCAGCCCCAGCATTTT.